One T cell receptor beta chain is described in this entry. By share, this clone ranks as medium-sized (0.01 to 0.1%). Its antigen remains undetermined. Qualities for individual bases were not recorded, and no much larger clone is one base off. V is shortened by 0 bases, J by 9 bases, and the region joining them spans 12 bases. Reading from cysteine to phenylalanine, the CDR3 counts 15 amino acids. Only the CDR3 portion is preserved as DNA: 45 bases, with reading frame beginning at the first base. Sequences LNHNV (CDR1) and YYDKDF (CDR2) are obtained from the germline V gene (reference sequence). Preparation of the library involved the immunoSEQ multiplex PCR assay. The multiplex PCR relied on a mix of 60 forward primers for TCR Vbeta segments and 13 reverse primers for TCR Jbeta segments. The CDR3 region of rearranged TCR beta genes was amplified from genomic DNA with a multiplex PCR assay. The Illumina HiSeq System was used to sequence the amplified TCR beta libraries as 87-base-pair reads. For the original study's pipeline: In a later analysis, tens of millions of unique TCR beta chains were counted across the 500 to 700 repertoires, and roughly 11 million of these chains were shared by at least two donors. A nearest-neighbor algorithm error-corrected the raw reads and collapsed the reads into unique sequences, merging closely related sequences to remove PCR and sequencing errors. To assign V, D and J gene segments, CDR3 sequences were aligned to IMGT reference sequences. For a sequence to be retained, at least a six-nucleotide match to both a V gene segment and a J gene segment was required. A rearrangement was called productive if the CDR3 had no stop codons and remained in frame with V and J, and every other rearrangement was called non-productive. CDR3 was defined according to IMGT convention as the region running from the second conserved V-encoded cysteine to the conserved J-encoded phenylalanine. The earlier analysis of 500 to 750 of the donors excluded any sequence lacking an unambiguous match to a single V gene segment. An earlier analysis of over 450 of the donors classified V segments as functional when productive rearrangements were above 56.7% and as segregating when the standard deviation between donors was above 5%. To diagnose cytomegalovirus status from the catalog of TCR beta chain sequences, a statistical classification framework was built. In a later analysis, TCR nucleotide sequences were compared against IMGT/GENE-DB human TR gene sequences so that V and J genes could be assigned. In a later analysis, CDR3 sequences and most-parsimonious VDJ recombination scenarios were assigned using the TCRdist pipeline. In a later analysis, every TCR beta chain was defined by the combination of its CDR3 amino acid sequence and its V-gene family, and reads without a unique V-gene family were dropped. A later analysis removed 600 or so highly shared, low-generation-probability nucleotide sequences to deal with suspected cross-contamination and a sequencing artifact. In a later analysis, a clonal expansion index for each public chain was calculated from normalized within-repertoire ranks of inferred template counts. A later analysis computed generation probabilities with a VDJ recombination model fitted to out-of-frame rearrangements, and checked the results against IGoR. Hypergeometric tests were used in a later analysis to score TCR-TCR, TCR-HLA and TCR-CMV co-occurrence, with a repertoire-size bias correction applied to the TCR pairs. A later analysis estimated false discovery rates by permuting HLA or CMV assignments 20 times. A later analysis grouped co-occurring TCRs with DBSCAN, adding TCRdist sequence similarity when clustering within HLA-allele-positive subsets. Co-occurrence clustering excluded repertoires with fewer than 30,000 or more than 120,000 public chains, plus five with anomalous nucleotide sharing. TCRdb took this table from immuneACCESS and kept in-frame rearrangements with V and J called. Such tables lack part of the clones; where checked against another copy, unresolved V genes explain under half of the gap, and the rest is unexplained. V and J calls plus clone size are reproduced from that table; the DNA served to infer D and trimming. For this sample there are 190,000 or so clones; around 79% appear just once. The ten largest clones take up approximately 1.5% of the sample.

The cohort consisted of 600 to 750 healthy bone marrow donors. At the time of sampling, all cohort members were nominally healthy, though unrecorded immune exposures were likely present. The donor tested CMV seropositive, placing the donor among the 289 seropositive members of the cohort. A peripheral blood sample was collected from each donor, and TCR beta sequencing was performed on peripheral blood mononuclear cells. Genomic DNA was extracted from the blood cell samples with the Qiagen DNeasy Blood Extraction Kit. This record comes from a study of cytomegalovirus exposure and HLA in healthy donors (dated by TCRdb to 2016 to 2017). For the wider study: An earlier analysis of 587 of the donors reported 250 to 300 Gb of sequence data and 117 million unique TCR beta sequences from about 180 million T cells. HLA typing covered class I and class II loci at four-digit resolution. A separate validation cohort of 100 to 150 different subjects was used in addition to the 666-subject first cohort. Donor age, sex, ethnicity and CMV serostatus were compiled alongside the repertoire data. To predict cytomegalovirus infection status, the study brought together high-throughput TCR immunosequencing, statistical association of individual TCRs with disease status, and machine learning. Among the 398 genotyped donors, around 81% belonged to the genetic ancestry cluster associated with self-reported Caucasian donors. A later analysis re-examined previously published TCR beta repertoires from about 700 donors and added high-resolution HLA genotyping to investigate patterns of TCR occurrence. Every repertoire in the discovery cohort had been generated on one and the same sequencing platform. Four or five DR-DQ haplotypes were handled as single units for association and clustering because linkage in the cohort was strong. Among about 370 genotyped donors of the cohort, an average of approximately 240,000 unique TCR beta nucleotide sequences was sequenced per donor, of which about 18% were non-productive. A later genetic analysis used genome-wide SNP genotypes for about 60% of the 666 donors, treating that subset as a discovery cohort. The study aimed to test whether signatures of past pathogen exposure could be identified by cataloging public T cell receptors. In an earlier analysis of about 590 of the donors, high-throughput TCR beta sequencing was used to judge whether each TCR beta V gene segment behaved as functional or pseudogenic. An early release that covered roughly 600 HLA-typed donors contained around 300 gigabases of sequencing data and roughly 84 million unique TCR sequences. Rather than drawing on any new phenotypic data, the later analysis identified candidate immune exposures from TCR beta sequences and the way those sequences occurred across donors. The number of donors typed differed by locus, with about 629-640 for A, B, C, DRB1 and DQB1, roughly 550 for DQA1, nearly 610 for DPA1, and some 470 for DPB1. Using immunosequencing, the study profiled T cell repertoires from about 650 subjects and related those repertoires to cytomegalovirus serostatus.

What the authors observed across the whole study: Some IMGT-functional V segments, including TRBV6-2 and TRBV6-3, could not be told apart with the 87-base-pair reads, so those segments were excluded. Only TCR beta chains were sequenced in this cohort, and the absence of alpha or paired-chain data limited detectable features. According to a later genetic analysis, donors in an Asian-associated ancestry cluster had fewer N-insertions in productive TCRs than the roughly 700-donor mean. Broadly in line with IMGT annotations, most TCR beta V segments showed up in productive rearrangements about 87% or about 30% of the time in an earlier analysis of several hundred of the donors. A few of the identified cytomegalovirus-associated TCR beta chains were confirmed in vitro to be specific for cytomegalovirus antigens. Because HLA typing was unavailable for some donors at each locus, only the typed subset was used in association tests. In a later analysis, HLA-associated TCR beta chains were found to be more clonally expanded and to have lower generation probabilities than equally common non-associated chains. When HLA alleles, especially DR and DQ, strongly co-occurred, attributing TCR associations to individual alleles was difficult. Correlated functional status among segregating V segments might reflect linkage disequilibrium, but an unknown experimental factor could not be ruled out. According to a later analysis, TCR association rates differed among HLA loci, with DRB1 alleles showing the most associated TCRs and HLA-C alleles showing the fewest. In the study, 150 to 200 TCR beta chains were listed as associated with cytomegalovirus. Across donors, most TCR sequences were observed very rarely, whereas some public TCRs were present in many individuals. The authors suggested that the approach could potentially be extended to other disease states and immunological phenotypes. Roughly uniform sequencing depth across donors was assumed in presence/absence analyses, although this assumption may not hold. The only immune exposure information available for the cohort was CMV serostatus. A further reported finding was that TCR beta sequences accurately predicted the HLA-A and HLA-B alleles for most subjects in the first cohort. An association between a missense DCLRE1C variant and V-gene and J-gene trimming of TCR beta chains was found in a later genetic analysis and replicated in an independent cohort. In a later analysis, several top co-occurrence clusters were reported to appear linked to parvovirus B19, influenza, CMV and Epstein-Barr virus. Cytomegalovirus status was reported to be diagnosed by the classifier with high specificity and sensitivity in both the original and validation cohorts. The sequencing pipeline was judged likely to have produced a cluster of highly shared sequence variants as a technical artifact. Roughly 15 rarely observed V segments, including chromosome 9 orphons, were excluded from the earlier analysis of approximately 600 of the donors because counts were too low. A later analysis associated some 17,000 TCR beta sequences with specific HLA alleles at a false discovery rate of 0.05. A later analysis found that most CMV-associated TCR beta chains appeared HLA-restricted, with HLA associations seemingly driven largely by CMV exposure.

Sequencing input: PBMCs. The sequence derives from a girl aged 10 to 17 in good health and CMV-seropositive. The sequence links TRBV15 to TRBJ1-6; perhaps TRBD1 is the D gene, with 5 bases matching. CDR3 loop: CATSRDTGPSSPLHF. The nucleotide sequence is TGTGCCACCAGCAGAGATACAGGCCCGAGTTCACCCCTCCACTTT.